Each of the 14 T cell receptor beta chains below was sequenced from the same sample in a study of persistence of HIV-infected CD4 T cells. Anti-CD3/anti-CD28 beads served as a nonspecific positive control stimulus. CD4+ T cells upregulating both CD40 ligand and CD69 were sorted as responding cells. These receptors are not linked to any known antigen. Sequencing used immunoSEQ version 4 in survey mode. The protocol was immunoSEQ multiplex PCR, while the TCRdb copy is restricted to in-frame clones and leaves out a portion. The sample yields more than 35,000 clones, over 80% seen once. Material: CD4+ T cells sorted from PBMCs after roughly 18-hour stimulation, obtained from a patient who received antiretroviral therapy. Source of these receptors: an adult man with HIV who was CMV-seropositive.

The CDR3 sequence is CASSLGRVSGNTIYF. The DNA for the CDR3 is TGTGCCAGCAGCCTTGGACGAGTCTCTGGAAACACCATATATTTT. The chain is built from TRBV6-2 or TRBV6-3 and TRBJ1-3; D not certain. With 6 bases removed from V and 0 bases from J, the gap between germline ends came to 12 bases. CDR1 and CDR2 (germline): MNHEY, SVGEGT. CDR3 size: 15 residues.

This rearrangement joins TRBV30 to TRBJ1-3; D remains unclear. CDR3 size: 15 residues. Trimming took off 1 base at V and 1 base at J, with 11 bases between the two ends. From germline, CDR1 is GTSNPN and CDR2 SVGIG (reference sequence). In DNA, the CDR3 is TGTGCCTGGAGTGACCTCTCCGGGTCTGGAAACACCATATATTTT. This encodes CAWSDLSGSGNTIYF.

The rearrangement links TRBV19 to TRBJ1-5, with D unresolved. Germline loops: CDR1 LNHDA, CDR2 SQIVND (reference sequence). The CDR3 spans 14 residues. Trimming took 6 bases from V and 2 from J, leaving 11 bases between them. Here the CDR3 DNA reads TGTGCCAGTAGCCCTTCTAGTGGCAATCAGCCCCAGCATTTT. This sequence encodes CASSPSSGNQPQHF. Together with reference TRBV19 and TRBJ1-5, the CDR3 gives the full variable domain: DGGITQSPKYLFRKEGQNVTLSCEQNLNHDAMYWYRQDPGQGLRLIYYSQIVNDFQKGDIAEGYSVSREKKESFPLTVTSAQKNPTAFYLCASSPSSGNQPQHFGDGTRLSIL.

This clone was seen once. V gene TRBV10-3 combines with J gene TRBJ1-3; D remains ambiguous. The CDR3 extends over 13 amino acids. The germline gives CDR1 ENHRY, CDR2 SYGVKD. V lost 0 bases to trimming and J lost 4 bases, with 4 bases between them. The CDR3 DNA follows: TGTGCCATCAGTGAGTCGATGGGAAACACCATATATTTT. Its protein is CAISESMGNTIYF.

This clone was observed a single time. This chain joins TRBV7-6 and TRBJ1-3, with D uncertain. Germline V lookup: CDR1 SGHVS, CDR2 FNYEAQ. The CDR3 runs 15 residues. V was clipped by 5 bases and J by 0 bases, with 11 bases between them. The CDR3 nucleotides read TGTGCCAGCAGCCCCACATGGCGCTCTGGAAACACCATATATTTT. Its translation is CASSPTWRSGNTIYF.

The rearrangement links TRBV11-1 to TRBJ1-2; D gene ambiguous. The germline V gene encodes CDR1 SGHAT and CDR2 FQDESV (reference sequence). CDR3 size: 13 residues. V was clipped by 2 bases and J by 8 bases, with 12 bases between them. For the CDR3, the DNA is TGTGCCAGCAGCTTACACCCGGAGAAGGGCTACACCTTC. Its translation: CASSLHPEKGYTF.

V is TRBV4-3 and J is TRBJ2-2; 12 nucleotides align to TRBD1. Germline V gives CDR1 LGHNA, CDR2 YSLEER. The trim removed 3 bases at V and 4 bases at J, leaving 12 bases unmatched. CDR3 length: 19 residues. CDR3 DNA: TGCGCCAGCAGCCAGAGGGGACAGGGGGCCGGTCGTAGCACCGGGGAGCTGTTTTTT. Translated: CASSQRGQGAGRSTGELFF.

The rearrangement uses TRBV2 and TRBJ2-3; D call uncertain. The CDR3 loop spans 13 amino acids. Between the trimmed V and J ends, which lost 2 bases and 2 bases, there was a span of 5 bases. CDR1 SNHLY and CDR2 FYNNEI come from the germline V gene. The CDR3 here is CASSELNTDTQYF. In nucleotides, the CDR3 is TGTGCCAGCAGTGAACTTAACACAGATACGCAGTATTTT.

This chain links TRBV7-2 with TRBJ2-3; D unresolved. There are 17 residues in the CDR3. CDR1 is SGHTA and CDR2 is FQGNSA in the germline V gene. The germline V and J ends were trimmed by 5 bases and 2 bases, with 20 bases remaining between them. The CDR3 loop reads CASSLLPDRFDTDTQYF. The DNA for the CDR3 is TGTGCCAGCAGCCTCCTTCCCGACCGGTTCGACACAGATACGCAGTATTTT.

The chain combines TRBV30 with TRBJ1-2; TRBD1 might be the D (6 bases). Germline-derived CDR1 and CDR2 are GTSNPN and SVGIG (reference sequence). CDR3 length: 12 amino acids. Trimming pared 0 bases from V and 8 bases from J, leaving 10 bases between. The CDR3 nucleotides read TGTGCCTGGAGTGTCGGACAGTTGGGCTACACCTTC. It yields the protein CAWSVGQLGYTF.

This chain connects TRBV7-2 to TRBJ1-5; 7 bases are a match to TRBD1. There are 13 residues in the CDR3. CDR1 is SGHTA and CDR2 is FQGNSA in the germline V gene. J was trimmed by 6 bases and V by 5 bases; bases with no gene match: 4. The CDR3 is CASSGDRAQPQHF. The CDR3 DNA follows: TGTGCCAGCAGCGGAGACAGGGCTCAGCCCCAGCATTTT.

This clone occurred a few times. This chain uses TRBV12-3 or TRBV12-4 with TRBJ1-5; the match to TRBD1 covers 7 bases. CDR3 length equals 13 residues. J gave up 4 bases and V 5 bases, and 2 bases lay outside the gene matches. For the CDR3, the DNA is TGTGCCAGCAGTCAACAGGGGAATCAGCCCCAGCATTTT. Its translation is CASSQQGNQPQHF.

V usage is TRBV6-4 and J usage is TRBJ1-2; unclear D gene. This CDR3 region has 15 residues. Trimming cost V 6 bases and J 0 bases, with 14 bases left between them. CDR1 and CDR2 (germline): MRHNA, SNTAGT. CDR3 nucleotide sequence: TGTGCCAGCAGCCCAGGCCGGGTAGCTAACTATGGCTACACCTTC. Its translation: CASSPGRVANYGYTF.

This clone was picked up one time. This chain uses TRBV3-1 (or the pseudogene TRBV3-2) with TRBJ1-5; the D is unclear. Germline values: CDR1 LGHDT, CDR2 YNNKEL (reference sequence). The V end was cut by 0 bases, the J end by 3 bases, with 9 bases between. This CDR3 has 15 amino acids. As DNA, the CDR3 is TGTGCCAGCAGCCAAGATCTTCGCCCCAATCAGCCCCAGCATTTT. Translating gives CASSQDLRPNQPQHF.